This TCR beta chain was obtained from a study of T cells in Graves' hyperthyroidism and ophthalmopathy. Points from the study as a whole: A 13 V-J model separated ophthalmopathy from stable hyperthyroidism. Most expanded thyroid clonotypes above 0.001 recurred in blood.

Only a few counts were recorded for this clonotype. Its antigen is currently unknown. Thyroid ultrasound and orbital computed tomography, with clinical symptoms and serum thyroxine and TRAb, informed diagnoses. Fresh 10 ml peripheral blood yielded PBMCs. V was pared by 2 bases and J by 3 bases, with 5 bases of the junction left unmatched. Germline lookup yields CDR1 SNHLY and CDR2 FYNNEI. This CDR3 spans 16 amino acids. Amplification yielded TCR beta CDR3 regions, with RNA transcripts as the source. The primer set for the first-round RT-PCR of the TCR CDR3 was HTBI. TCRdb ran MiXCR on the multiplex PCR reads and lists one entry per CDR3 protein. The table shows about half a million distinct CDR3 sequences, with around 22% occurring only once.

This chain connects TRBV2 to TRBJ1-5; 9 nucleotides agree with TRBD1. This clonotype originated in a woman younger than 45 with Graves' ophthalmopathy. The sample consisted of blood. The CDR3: CASSERDRDYNQPQHF. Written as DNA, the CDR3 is TGTGCCAGCAGTGAACGGGACAGGGATTACAATCAGCCCCAGCATTTT.